Described below is a single T cell receptor beta chain sequence and its context. The sample belongs to a study of shared clonotypes between healthy human individuals. Method: immunoSEQ multiplex PCR; TCRdb's copy keeps in-frame clones and lacks some. Of about 2.4 million clones in the sample, approximately 92% were seen once. The ends were cut back, 0 bases at V and 0 bases at J, with 9 bases in the middle. The CDR3 runs 15 residues. The V gene's germline CDR1 is MNHNY and CDR2 SVGAGI (reference sequence). This TCR came from a man in his late teens or twenties in good health. The material sequenced was naive CD4+ T cells sorted from blood. Subset noted: CD45RA+ positively selected. The V call is TRBV6-6, the J call TRBJ2-7; D uncertain. CDR3 in DNA: TGTGCCAGCAGTTACTCGTCTTCGATCTCCTACGAGCAGTACTTC. It codes for CASSYSSSISYEQYF.